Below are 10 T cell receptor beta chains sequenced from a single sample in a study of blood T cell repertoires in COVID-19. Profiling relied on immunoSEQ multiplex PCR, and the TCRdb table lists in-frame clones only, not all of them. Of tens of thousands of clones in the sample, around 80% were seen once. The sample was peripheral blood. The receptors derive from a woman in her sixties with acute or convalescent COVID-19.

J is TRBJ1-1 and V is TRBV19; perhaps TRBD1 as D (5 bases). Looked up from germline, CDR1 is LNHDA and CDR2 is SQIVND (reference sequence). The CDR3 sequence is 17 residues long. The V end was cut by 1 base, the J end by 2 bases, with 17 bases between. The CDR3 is CASSIGHRGGRNTEAFF. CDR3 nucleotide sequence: TGTGCCAGTAGTATAGGCCACCGGGGGGGAAGAAACACTGAAGCTTTCTTT.

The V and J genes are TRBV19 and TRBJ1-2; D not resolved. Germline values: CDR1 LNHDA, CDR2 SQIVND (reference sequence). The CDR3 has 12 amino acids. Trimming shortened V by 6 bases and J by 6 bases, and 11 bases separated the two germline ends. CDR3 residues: CASRVGSHGYTF. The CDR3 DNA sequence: TGTGCCAGTAGGGTGGGCAGCCATGGCTACACCTTC.

CDR3 protein: CASSVVGEIVADTQYF. The CDR3 DNA follows: TGTGCCAGCAGCGTAGTTGGAGAAATAGTCGCAGATACGCAGTATTTT. The V call is TRBV9, the J call TRBJ2-3; D unresolved. The CDR3 runs to 16 residues. The germline gives CDR1 SGDLS, CDR2 YYNGEE. V was cut by 0 bases and J by 4 bases, with 15 bases left in between.

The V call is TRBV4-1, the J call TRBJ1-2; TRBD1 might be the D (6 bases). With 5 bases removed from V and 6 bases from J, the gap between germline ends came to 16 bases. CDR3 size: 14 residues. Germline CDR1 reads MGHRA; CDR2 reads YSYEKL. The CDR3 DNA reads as TGCGCCAGCAGCACGACAGGAGCCAACGATGGCTACACCTTC. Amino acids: CASSTTGANDGYTF.

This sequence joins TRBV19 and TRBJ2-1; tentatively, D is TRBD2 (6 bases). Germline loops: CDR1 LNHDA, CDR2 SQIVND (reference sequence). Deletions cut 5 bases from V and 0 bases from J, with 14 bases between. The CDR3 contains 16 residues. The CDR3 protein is CASSPPGEPSYNEQFF. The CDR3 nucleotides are TGTGCCAGTAGTCCCCCGGGGGAGCCCTCCTACAATGAGCAGTTCTTC.

The CDR3 sequence: CAWSDRTGKNTEAFF. The CDR3 coding sequence is TGTGCCTGGAGCGATCGGACAGGGAAGAACACTGAAGCTTTCTTT. This sequence joins TRBV30 and TRBJ1-1; the match to TRBD1 covers 8 bases. This CDR3 region has 15 residues. Germline trimming cut 3 bases from V and 1 base from J; bases unmatched to any gene: 7. Per germline, CDR1 GTSNPN and CDR2 SVGIG (reference sequence).

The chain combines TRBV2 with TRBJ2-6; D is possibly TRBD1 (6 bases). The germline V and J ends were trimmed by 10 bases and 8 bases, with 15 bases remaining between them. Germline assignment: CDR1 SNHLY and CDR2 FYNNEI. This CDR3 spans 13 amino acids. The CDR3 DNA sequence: TGTGCCATCTCTAGGGGGACATCCAACGTCCTGACTTTC. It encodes CAISRGTSNVLTF. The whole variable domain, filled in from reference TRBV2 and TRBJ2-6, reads EPEVTQTPSHQVTQMGQEVILRCVPISNHLYFYWYRQILGQKVEFLVSFYNNEISEKSEIFDDQFSVERPDGSNFTLKIRSTKLEDSAMYFCAISRGTSNVLTFGAGSRLTVL.

CDR3 sequence (DNA): TGTGCCAGCAGCCGGGGACAGGCGAGGGCAAAACTGTTTTTT. It encodes CASSRGQARAKLFF. The chain links TRBV5-6 to TRBJ1-4; 8 positions match TRBD1. The CDR3 is 14 amino acids. CDR1 and CDR2 (germline): SGHDT, YYEEEE. Unmatched junction bases numbered 9, after V lost 4 bases and J lost 10 bases. The entire variable domain, with the rest obtained from reference TRBV5-6 and TRBJ1-4, is as follows: DAGVTQSPTHLIKTRGQQVTLRCSPKSGHDTVSWYQQALGQGPQFIFQYYEEEERQRGNFPDRFSGHQFPNYSSELNVNALLLGDSALYLCASSRGQARAKLFFGSGTQLSVL.

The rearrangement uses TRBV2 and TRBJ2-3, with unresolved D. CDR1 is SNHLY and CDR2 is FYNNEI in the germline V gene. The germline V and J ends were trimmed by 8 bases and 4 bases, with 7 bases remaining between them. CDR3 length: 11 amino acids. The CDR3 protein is CASARSDTQYF. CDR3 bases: TGTGCCAGCGCCAGGTCAGATACGCAGTATTTT.

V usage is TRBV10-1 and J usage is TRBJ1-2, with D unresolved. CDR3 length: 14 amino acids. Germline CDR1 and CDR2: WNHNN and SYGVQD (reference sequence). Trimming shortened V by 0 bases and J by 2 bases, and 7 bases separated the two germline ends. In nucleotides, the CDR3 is TGCGCCAGCAGTGAGTCCGGAGGGAACTATGGCTACACCTTC. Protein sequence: CASSESGGNYGYTF.